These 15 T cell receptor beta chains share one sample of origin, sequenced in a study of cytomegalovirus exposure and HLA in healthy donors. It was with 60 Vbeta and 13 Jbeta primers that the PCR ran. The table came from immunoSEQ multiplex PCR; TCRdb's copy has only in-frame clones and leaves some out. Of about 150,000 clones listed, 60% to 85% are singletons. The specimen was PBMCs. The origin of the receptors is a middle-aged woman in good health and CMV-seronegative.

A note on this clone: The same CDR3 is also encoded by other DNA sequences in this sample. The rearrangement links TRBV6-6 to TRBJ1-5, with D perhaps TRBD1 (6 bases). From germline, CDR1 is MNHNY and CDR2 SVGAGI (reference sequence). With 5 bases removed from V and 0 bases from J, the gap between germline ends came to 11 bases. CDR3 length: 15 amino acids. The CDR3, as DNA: TGTGCCAGCAGTCTCGACAGGTATAGCAATCAGCCCCAGCATTTT. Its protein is CASSLDRYSNQPQHF.

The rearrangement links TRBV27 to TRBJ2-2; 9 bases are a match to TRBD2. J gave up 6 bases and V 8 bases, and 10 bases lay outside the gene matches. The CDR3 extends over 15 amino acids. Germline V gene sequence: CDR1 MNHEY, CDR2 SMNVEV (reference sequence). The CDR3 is CASSIAGDGAGELFF. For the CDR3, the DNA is TGTGCCAGCTCTATAGCGGGAGATGGCGCCGGGGAGCTGTTTTTT.

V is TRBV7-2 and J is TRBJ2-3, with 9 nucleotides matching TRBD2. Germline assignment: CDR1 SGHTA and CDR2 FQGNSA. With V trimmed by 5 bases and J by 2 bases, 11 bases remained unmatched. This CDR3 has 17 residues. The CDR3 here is CASSKGRRGGLTDTQYF. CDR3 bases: TGTGCCAGCAGCAAGGGACGGCGGGGGGGCCTCACAGATACGCAGTATTTT.

CDR3 bases: TGTGCCAGCAGGGGTAGCGGTATCTCCTACAATGAGCAGTTCTTC. Translating gives CASRGSGISYNEQFF. This rearrangement joins TRBV6-1 to TRBJ2-1; D possibly corresponds to TRBD2 (6 bases). The ends were cut back, 6 bases at V and 0 bases at J, with 12 bases in the middle. This CDR3 contains 15 residues. CDR1 MNHNS and CDR2 SASEGT come from the germline V gene.

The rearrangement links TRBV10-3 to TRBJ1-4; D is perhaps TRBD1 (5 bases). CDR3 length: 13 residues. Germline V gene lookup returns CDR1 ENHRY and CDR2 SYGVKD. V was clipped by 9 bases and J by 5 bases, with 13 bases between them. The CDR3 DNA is TGTGCCATTGGGGCAGCGGGGAATGAAAAACTGTTTTTT. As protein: CAIGAAGNEKLFF.

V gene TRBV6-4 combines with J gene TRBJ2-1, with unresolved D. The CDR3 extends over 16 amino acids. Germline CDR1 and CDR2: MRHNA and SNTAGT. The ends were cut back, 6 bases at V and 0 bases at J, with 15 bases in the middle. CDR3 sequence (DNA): TGTGCCAGCAGCTCGATAACAGCACGCTCCTACAATGAGCAGTTCTTC. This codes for CASSSITARSYNEQFF.

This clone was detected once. CDR3: CASSPHRVTRYEQYF. The DNA for the CDR3 is TGTGCCAGCAGTCCCCACAGGGTTACTCGATACGAGCAGTACTTC. V usage is TRBV28 and J usage is TRBJ2-7; TRBD1 might be the D (6 bases). Per germline, CDR1 MDHEN and CDR2 SYDVKM. CDR3 size: 15 residues. Trimming cost V 5 bases and J 4 bases, with 18 bases left between them.

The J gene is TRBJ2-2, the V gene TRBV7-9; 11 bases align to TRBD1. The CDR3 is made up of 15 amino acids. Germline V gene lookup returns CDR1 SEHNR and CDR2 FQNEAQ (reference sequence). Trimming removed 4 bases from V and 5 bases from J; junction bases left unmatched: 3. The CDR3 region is CASSWGQGETGELFF. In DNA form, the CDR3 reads TGTGCCAGCAGCTGGGGACAGGGGGAGACCGGGGAGCTGTTTTTT.

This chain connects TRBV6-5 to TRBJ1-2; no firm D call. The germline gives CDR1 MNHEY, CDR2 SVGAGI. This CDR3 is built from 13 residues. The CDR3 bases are TGTGCATCCATGCGCGCCCTTAACTATGGCTACACCTTC. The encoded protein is CASMRALNYGYTF.

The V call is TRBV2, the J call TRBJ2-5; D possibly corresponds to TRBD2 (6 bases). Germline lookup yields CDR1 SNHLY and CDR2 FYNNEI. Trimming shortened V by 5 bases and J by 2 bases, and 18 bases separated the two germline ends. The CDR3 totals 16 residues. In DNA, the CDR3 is TGTGCCAGCAGTCCACCCCTGGGACTGGAGCAAGAGACCCAGTACTTC. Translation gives CASSPPLGLEQETQYF.

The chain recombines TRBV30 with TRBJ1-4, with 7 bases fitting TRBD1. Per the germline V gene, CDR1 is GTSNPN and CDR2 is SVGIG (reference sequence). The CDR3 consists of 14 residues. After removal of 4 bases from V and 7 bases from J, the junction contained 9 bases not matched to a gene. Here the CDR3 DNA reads TGTGCCTGGACGCGACAGGGCTTGGGTGAAAAACTGTTTTTT. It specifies CAWTRQGLGEKLFF.

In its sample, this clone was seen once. CDR3 sequence reads: CSSYVTSSNIQYF. For the CDR3, the DNA is TGCAGCTCATACGTGACTAGCTCCAACATTCAGTACTTC. The rearrangement joins TRBV29-1 to TRBJ2-4, with TRBD2 matching 7 bases. This CDR3 spans 13 amino acids. V was pared by 8 bases and J by 7 bases, with 11 bases of the junction left unmatched. The germline V gene encodes CDR1 SQVTM and CDR2 ANQGSEA.

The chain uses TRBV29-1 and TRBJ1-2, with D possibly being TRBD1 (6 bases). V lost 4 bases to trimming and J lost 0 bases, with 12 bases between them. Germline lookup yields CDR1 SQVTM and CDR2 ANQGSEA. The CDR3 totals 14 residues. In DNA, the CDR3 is TGCAGCGTTGGGGTGGGGGCGGCTAACTATGGCTACACCTTC. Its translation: CSVGVGAANYGYTF.

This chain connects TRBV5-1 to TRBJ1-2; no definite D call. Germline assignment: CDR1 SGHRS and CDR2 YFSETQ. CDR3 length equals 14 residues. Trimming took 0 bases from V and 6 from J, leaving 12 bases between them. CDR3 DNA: TGCGCCAGCAGCTTGGCCGGTATCACAGATGGCTACACCTTC. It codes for CASSLAGITDGYTF.

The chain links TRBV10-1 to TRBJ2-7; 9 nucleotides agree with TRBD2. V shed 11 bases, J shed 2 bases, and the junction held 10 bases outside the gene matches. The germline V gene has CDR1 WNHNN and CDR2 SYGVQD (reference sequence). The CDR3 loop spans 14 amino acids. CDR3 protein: CAGQLGLAPYEQYF. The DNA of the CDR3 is TGCGCCGGACAACTGGGACTAGCACCCTACGAGCAGTACTTC.